Listed here are 4 T cell receptor beta chains from one sample, sequenced in a study of OX40 agonist ivuxolimab in advanced cancers. Sequencing used immunoSEQ multiplex PCR; TCRdb keeps in-frame clones, though not all of them. Of 60,000 to 100,000 clones in the sample, 80% to 95% are singletons; the top ten hold 9.5% to 12%. The source material was CD4+ or CD8+ T cells sorted from blood, sampled in a trial of the OX40 agonist ivuxolimab. The receptors derive from an adult with an advanced solid tumor such as melanoma, head and neck, liver or kidney cancer.

This clone was recorded once. This chain links TRBV27 with TRBJ2-1; no clear D. The CDR3 sequence is 14 residues long. Trimming removed 1 base from V and 3 bases from J, with 7 bases in between. Germline lookup yields CDR1 MNHEY and CDR2 SMNVEV (reference sequence). DNA of the CDR3: TGTGCCAGCAGTTTATTTTTCGGCTACAATGAGCAGTTCTTC. This translates into CASSLFFGYNEQFF.

This clone appeared a few times. This rearrangement joins TRBV7-6 to TRBJ1-6; weak D call: TRBD1 (5 bases). The CDR3 length is 14 residues. V lost 5 bases and J lost 7, with 12 bases in between. Germline values: CDR1 SGHVS, CDR2 FNYEAQ. This CDR3 is CASSPWGGNSPLHF. The CDR3 coding sequence is TGTGCCAGCAGCCCATGGGGGGGGAATTCACCCCTCCACTTT.

J is TRBJ2-7 and V is TRBV10-3; D remains ambiguous. CDR1 is ENHRY and CDR2 is SYGVKD in the germline V gene. Trimming took 3 bases from V and 3 from J, leaving 15 bases between them. The CDR3 has 15 amino acids. The CDR3 DNA reads as TGTGCCATCAGTGACCAGGCCCCACCCCGCTACGAGCAGTACTTC. Protein sequence: CAISDQAPPRYEQYF.

The chain employs TRBV5-6 and TRBJ2-7; 9 bases map to TRBD1. CDR1 is SGHDT and CDR2 is YYEEEE in the germline V gene. V was clipped by 4 bases and J by 5 bases; unmatched bases: 10. The CDR3 runs to 15 residues. CDR3 sequence reads: CASSPQWDRDNEQYF. The CDR3 DNA sequence: TGTGCCAGCAGCCCGCAATGGGACAGGGACAACGAGCAGTACTTC.